This T cell receptor beta chain was obtained from a study of OX40 agonist ivuxolimab in advanced cancers. Concerning the study at large: Ivuxolimab was an agonistic, fully human IgG2 monoclonal antibody directed against OX40 (CD134), a costimulatory receptor. Intravenous ivuxolimab was administered to patients every 2 weeks at six dose levels: 0.01, 0.1, 0.3, 1.5, 3 and 10 mg/kg. Among the approximately 50 dose-escalation patients, about 20 had hepatocellular carcinoma, some 15 melanoma, 9 renal cell carcinoma and 9 head and neck cancer. In the dose-escalation cohort, 82.7% of patients were male, and the mean age was roughly 60 years, with a range of about 20 to 79. Patients were allowed to have had prior anti-PD-1, anti-PD-L1 or anti-CTLA-4 therapy, and around two fifths of the dose-escalation patients had been treated with checkpoint inhibitors. Three dose-escalation patients achieved partial responses, one with hepatocellular carcinoma and two with cutaneous melanoma. The point of sequencing TCRbeta in the periphery was to test whether ivuxolimab changed TCR sequence diversity and drove clonal T-cell expansion. The monotherapy dose-escalation portion (N ≈ 50 patients) of the phase I ivuxolimab trial is reported in the paper.

Summary of the overall study and its limitations: Low levels of normalized T-cell clonal expansion were also seen in some patients who did not respond. The antigen specificity of the clonally expanded peripheral T cells was not determined. On average, CD8+ T cells showed more expanded clones than CD4+ T cells after ivuxolimab. In the 0.1-3.0 mg/kg groups, partial responders were among the patients with the lowest normalized peripheral clonal expansion, particularly in CD8+ T cells. At doses of 0.1 to 3.0 mg/kg, clonal expansion of both CD4+ and CD8+ blood T cells was observed from baseline to week 6.

Genomic DNA was isolated from the sorted cells so that the TCRbeta CDR3 region could be sequenced. The immunoSEQ Assay was used to sequence the TCRbeta CDR3 regions. Entries here come from immuneACCESS through TCRdb and include only in-frame sequences with V and J called. Some clones fail to appear in such tables; in the studies checked, an unresolved V gene covers under half of the shortfall, and the cause of the remainder is unknown. This sample lists about 20,000 clones; roughly 78% were detected once. The top ten clonotypes cover about a fifth of the sample. In the germline V gene, CDR1 corresponds to SGDLS and CDR2 to YYNGEE. From its cysteine to its phenylalanine, the CDR3 spans 13 amino acids. Just CDR3 DNA is preserved here, 39 bases in frame from base 1. V and J are truncated by 3 bases and 4 bases respectively, leaving an intervening sequence of 10 bases. This clone was detected once. Its recognized antigen is unknown. Base qualities are missing; no much larger clone stands one base away.

Patients with autoimmune disease history or receiving systemic immunosuppression were excluded from the trial. Peripheral blood for TCR sequencing was collected from all dose cohorts at baseline, on cycle 4 day 1, and on cycle 7 day 1. The samples were drawn from a first-in-human, open-label, multicenter phase I dose-escalation trial of ivuxolimab. The trial enrolled adults with locally advanced or metastatic head and neck squamous cell, hepatocellular, melanoma or renal cell carcinoma. Before TCR sequencing, CD4+ T cells and CD8+ T cells were sorted from peripheral blood as separate populations. The clonotype originates from an adult with an advanced solid tumor such as melanoma, head and neck, liver or kidney cancer. The V and J genes are TRBV9 and TRBJ1-2; the D gene assignment is ambiguous. The sequences come from CD4+ or CD8+ T cells sorted from blood, collected in a trial of the OX40 agonist ivuxolimab. The sequenced DNA: TGTGCCAGCAGCGGGGAGCCGTCCTATGGCTACACCTTC. Translated, it reads CASSGEPSYGYTF.